These 8 T cell receptor beta chains were sequenced from one sample in a study of beta chain features in type 1 diabetes. The investigators reverse transcribed all of the isolated RNA, so they sequenced expressed TCRB transcripts. Using immunoSEQ multiplex PCR, the repertoire was profiled, and TCRdb retains in-frame clones only, with some absent. The sample includes 300,000 or so clones, less than 9.5% seen only once; the top ten take less than 0.45%. What was sequenced was central memory CD4+ T cells from blood. These receptors were taken from a woman aged 18-29 years in good health.

This clone was seen many times. This chain joins TRBV28 and TRBJ2-1, with TRBD2 identical over 7 bases. The V and J ends lost 8 bases and 7 bases, in that order; junction bases with no gene match: 14. The CDR3 has 15 residues. Germline values: CDR1 MDHEN, CDR2 SYDVKM. The CDR3 nucleotides read TGTGCCAGCCAAAATATGGGGGAGGGTCGAAATGAGCAGTTCTTC. This sequence encodes CASQNMGEGRNEQFF.

The sample holds many counts of this clone. The V gene is TRBV7-8, the J gene TRBJ2-1, with D possibly TRBD2 on 5 matching bases. The CDR3 totals 16 residues. Germline CDR1 and CDR2: SGHVS and FQNEAQ. V was pared by 5 bases and J by 8 bases, with 22 bases between. Here the CDR3 DNA reads TGTGCCAGCAGCCGTCGACCAGATGGGAGCGTGGATGAGCAGTTCTTC. The encoded protein is CASSRRPDGSVDEQFF.

The gene calls are TRBV28 and TRBJ1-1; D gene uncertain. V gave up 7 bases and J gave up 3 bases, with 15 bases separating them. The length of the CDR3 is 14 residues. Germline lookup yields CDR1 MDHEN and CDR2 SYDVKM. The CDR3 bases are TGTGCCAGCATCCAAACCGGGGTGGACACTGAAGCTTTCTTT. Translated, it gives CASIQTGVDTEAFF.

A few counts support this clone. The chain employs TRBV7-9 and TRBJ2-1; 13 nucleotides align to TRBD2. The germline V gene has CDR1 SEHNR and CDR2 FQNEAQ (reference sequence). The V segment lost 5 bases and the J segment 7 bases; nucleotides outside the gene matches: 8. The CDR3 contains 16 residues. The CDR3 is CASSEGTSGEDNEQFF. CDR3 DNA: TGTGCCAGCAGCGAAGGGACTAGCGGGGAGGATAATGAGCAGTTCTTC.

The rearrangement links TRBV9 to TRBJ2-2; TRBD1 or TRBD2 may be the D gene (6 bases each). Germline V lookup: CDR1 SGDLS, CDR2 YYNGEE. The CDR3 runs 14 residues. Trimming removed 5 bases from V and 2 bases from J, with 10 bases in between. DNA for the CDR3: TGTGCCAGCAGACAGGGACTCAACACCGGGGAGCTGTTTTTT. Translating gives CASRQGLNTGELFF.

The sample holds a few counts of this clone. The V and J genes are TRBV2 and TRBJ2-1; D remains ambiguous. Germline-derived CDR1 and CDR2 are SNHLY and FYNNEI. Trimming took 7 bases from V and 3 from J, leaving 4 bases between them. CDR3 size: 11 residues. CDR3 coding DNA: TGTGCCAGCATGCTCTACAATGAGCAGTTCTTC. This gives the protein CASMLYNEQFF.

The chain employs TRBV6-5 and TRBJ1-5; D not certain. The germline gives CDR1 MNHEY, CDR2 SVGAGI. With 0 bases removed from V and 6 bases from J, the gap between germline ends came to 12 bases. The CDR3 spans 15 residues. This chain's CDR3 is CASSYSWSAIQPQHF. In DNA, the CDR3 is TGTGCCAGCAGTTACTCGTGGTCCGCGATTCAGCCCCAGCATTTT.

J is TRBJ2-5 and V is TRBV7-2; 7 nucleotides agree with TRBD1. This CDR3 is built from 13 residues. The V and J ends lost 4 bases and 4 bases, in that order; junction bases with no gene match: 3. Germline V gene lookup returns CDR1 SGHTA and CDR2 FQGNSA. The chain's CDR3 is CASSSNRGETQYF. The CDR3 region has the DNA TGTGCCAGCAGCTCTAACAGGGGAGAGACCCAGTACTTC.